This paragraph covers one T cell receptor (beta chain) sequence. Its antigen is not identified. V was cut by 5 bases and J by 5 bases, with 16 bases left in between. Per the germline V gene, CDR1 is GTSNPN and CDR2 is SVGIG (reference sequence). CDR3 length equals 13 residues. This sample was included in a study of lymphopenia after photon versus proton radiotherapy. Study-level findings and limits: Post-nadir TCR diversity decline inversely tracked overall survival among those who died. Proton therapy kept repertoires fairly stable, unlike photons, which gained effector/memory cells. After lymphocyte nadir, photon-treated repertoires showed oligoclonal expansion, especially CD8+ Temra.

Sequenced by immunoSEQ multiplex PCR; TCRdb stores in-frame clones only, minus some. The sample shows some 29,000 clones, roughly four fifths of them seen only once. The V gene is TRBV30, the J gene TRBJ2-7, with a tentative D call TRBD1 (6 bases). The sequencing used peripheral blood, collected from a patient treated with photon-based radiotherapy. This clonotype originated in a man in his fifties with gastric cancer. In DNA form, the CDR3 reads TGTGCCTGGGGCGACAGGAGGTTGGACGAGCAGTACGTC. Protein sequence: CAWGDRRLDEQYV.